The next 14 T cell receptor beta chains were all read from a single sample in a study of regulatory T cells in long-lasting Graves disease. Time point: newly diagnosed GD, antithyroid drugs for less than 3 months. PBMC-extracted RNA yielded the TCR library. Libraries of TCR beta came from iRepertoire HTBI primers plus Arm-PCR of CDR3 regions. TCRdb independently ran MiXCR on the multiplex PCR reads; one entry per CDR3 protein. Here the sample spans about 320,000 distinct CDR3 sequences, 15% to 20% being singletons. Source: peripheral blood mononuclear cells (PBMCs), taken at new diagnosis, from a patient treated with antithyroid drugs. The receptors were gathered from a female donor with Graves disease.

Note on this clonotype: This likely stems from a read error, as it lies one base from a far larger clone. V and J are TRBV7-2 and TRBJ2-5; D unclear. Germline CDR1 and CDR2: SGHTA and FQGNSA. The CDR3 is made up of 12 amino acids. V lost 7 bases, J lost 1 base, and 7 bases lay in between. CDR3 nucleotides: TGTGCCAGCACCACAACCCAAGAGACCCAGTACTTC. Translating it yields CASTTTQETQYF.

In its sample, this clonotype was seen many times. The V call is TRBV19, the J call TRBJ2-3, with TRBD2 identical over 8 bases. From germline, CDR1 is LNHDA and CDR2 SQIVND (reference sequence). The CDR3 covers 16 residues. V shed 2 bases, J shed 3 bases, and the junction held 7 bases outside the gene matches. The CDR3 protein is CASSITGSGSTDTQYF. The CDR3 bases are TGTGCCAGTAGTATAACGGGAAGCGGGAGTACAGATACGCAGTATTTT.

This chain joins TRBV4-1 and TRBJ1-2; 9 nucleotides match TRBD1. V shed 4 bases and J 7 bases; nucleotides not matched to a gene: 7. The length of the CDR3 is 14 residues. From germline, CDR1 is MGHRA and CDR2 YSYEKL. The CDR3: CASSLGQGISGYTF. The CDR3 DNA reads TGCGCCAGCAGCCTCGGACAGGGGATTAGTGGCTACACCTTC.

As regards this clonotype: It may be a read error: a sequence one base away is much more abundant. The rearrangement joins TRBV28 to TRBJ2-3; maybe TRBD1 (6 bases). V was pared by 5 bases and J by 4 bases, with 16 bases between. Germline V gene data show CDR1 as MDHEN and CDR2 as SYDVKM. CDR3 size: 15 residues. The CDR3 sequence is CASSDLGAMADTQYF. For the CDR3, the DNA is TGTGCCAGCAGTGATTTGGGGGCCATGGCAGATACGCAGTATTTT.

The CDR3 DNA follows: TGTGCCAGCAGCTCAAGGGACACCTCCCTTGTCTATGGCTACACCTTC. It specifies CASSSRDTSLVYGYTF. J is TRBJ1-2 and V is TRBV7-9, with D maybe TRBD1 (6 bases). The CDR3 loop spans 16 amino acids. Germline CDR1 SEHNR, CDR2 FQNEAQ (reference sequence). Trimming left V 4 bases short and J 4 bases short, with 19 bases between.

This clonotype was detected many times. The chain carries TRBV20-1 and TRBJ1-4, with D possibly TRBD1 on 5 matching bases. The CDR3 is 14 amino acids. V lost 2 bases, J lost 5 bases, and 12 bases lay in between. Germline V gives CDR1 DFQATT, CDR2 SNEGSKA (reference sequence). The CDR3 coding sequence is TGCAGTGCTAGACCAGGGTTCGAGAATGAAAAACTGTTTTTT. Amino acid sequence: CSARPGFENEKLFF.

The sample holds many counts of this clonotype. The V gene is TRBV2, the J gene TRBJ2-2; D call uncertain. The CDR3 runs to 12 residues. Germline CDR1 and CDR2: SNHLY and FYNNEI. Trimming removed 8 bases at V and 7 bases at J, with 11 bases between. In DNA form, the CDR3 reads TGTGCCAGCTCTGGAGTGGACGGGGAGCTGTTTTTT. Translation: CASSGVDGELFF.

V gene TRBV5-6 combines with J gene TRBJ2-5; unclear D gene. Germline-derived CDR1 and CDR2 are SGHDT and YYEEEE. The CDR3 has 16 residues. V lost 0 bases to trimming and J lost 3 bases, with 15 bases between them. CDR3 loop: CASSLGPAPEKETQYF. The DNA of the CDR3 is TGTGCCAGCAGCTTGGGCCCCGCCCCAGAAAAAGAGACCCAGTACTTC. Complete variable domain (other parts from reference TRBV5-6 and TRBJ2-5): DAGVTQSPTHLIKTRGQQVTLRCSPKSGHDTVSWYQQALGQGPQFIFQYYEEEERQRGNFPDRFSGHQFPNYSSELNVNALLLGDSALYLCASSLGPAPEKETQYFGPGTRLLVL.

In this sample, this clonotype turned up many times. The chain has TRBV14 and TRBJ1-1, with D possibly TRBD1 on 5 matching bases. V was clipped by 0 bases and J by 5 bases, with 10 bases between them. The CDR3 sequence is 14 residues long. CDR1 SGHDN and CDR2 FVKESK come from the germline V gene. The CDR3 loop reads CASSQEGTRTEAFF. Written as DNA, the CDR3 is TGTGCCAGCAGCCAAGAGGGGACCAGGACTGAAGCTTTCTTT.

This clonotype was observed many times. The V and J genes are TRBV2 and TRBJ1-2, with 10 bases identical to TRBD1. Germline V gene lookup returns CDR1 SNHLY and CDR2 FYNNEI. The CDR3 length is 14 residues. V shed 6 bases and J 5 bases; nucleotides not matched to a gene: 6. CDR3 coding DNA: TGTGCCAGCAGCGAGGACAGGGGGTGGTATGGCTACACCTTC. This codes for CASSEDRGWYGYTF.

V usage is TRBV30 and J usage is TRBJ2-4; D unresolved. Germline V gene lookup returns CDR1 GTSNPN and CDR2 SVGIG (reference sequence). V lost 7 bases and J lost 11, with 12 bases in between. The CDR3 loop spans 10 amino acids. CDR3 sequence: CASGVPVQYF. The CDR3 DNA reads TGTGCCTCTGGAGTCCCCGTTCAGTACTTC.

Comment on this clonotype: Only one base separates this from a far larger clonotype, so it likely reflects a read error. This sequence joins TRBV15 and TRBJ2-7, with unresolved D. Germline CDR1 reads LNHNV; CDR2 reads YYDKDF (reference sequence). The CDR3 has 13 residues. Between the trimmed V and J ends, which lost 4 bases and 7 bases, there was a span of 14 bases. The CDR3 DNA sequence: TGTGCCACCAGCAACGACCGACTCAATGAGCAGTACTTC. Its protein is CATSNDRLNEQYF.

A remark on this clonotype: The missing conserved phenylalanine or tryptophan at the end of this CDR3 makes a read error likely. The rearrangement links TRBV2 to TRBJ2-6; D unclear. CDR1 SNHLY and CDR2 FYNNEI come from the germline V gene. Trimming cost V 9 bases and J 4 bases, with 16 bases left between them. This CDR3 spans 15 amino acids. The chain's CDR3 is CASHPMPWGANVLTS. For the CDR3, the DNA is TGTGCCAGTCATCCTATGCCGTGGGGGGCCAACGTCCTGACTTCC.

This clonotype has ten or more counts. The chain links TRBV28 to TRBJ2-7; no clear D gene. Trimming pared 2 bases from V and 1 base from J, leaving 9 bases between. The CDR3 runs to 14 residues. Looked up from germline, CDR1 is MDHEN and CDR2 is SYDVKM. The CDR3 nucleotides read TGTGCCAGCAGTTTAAGGGTCAGATCCTACGAGCAGTACTTC. This codes for CASSLRVRSYEQYF.